The clone carrying this T cell receptor (beta chain) has just a few counts. Its cognate antigen is unknown. The authors reverse transcribed all of the isolated RNA, so sequencing captured expressed TCRB transcripts. Clones were sequenced by immunoSEQ multiplex PCR, and TCRdb holds only the in-frame ones, with some missing. The table includes 390,000 or so clones, approximately 15% detected once. The germline CDR1 and CDR2 sequences are LGHNA and YNFKEQ. Deletions cut 1 base from V and 4 bases from J, with 7 bases between. This CDR3 has 14 residues. Per donor, one heparinised blood draw averaged roughly 110 mL. Via CD45RO/CCR7/CD25/CD127/CD95/CD27, cells of the CD4+ naive, central memory, regulatory and stem cell-like memory subsets were sorted. This sample stems from a study of beta chain features in type 1 diabetes. The overall study: Patients and healthy donors were similar in age, gender and cell yields.

Findings and caveats of the study: For patients and controls alike, PCR might favor shorter templates to the same degree.

The sequence was collected from a man aged 30-40 years in good health. V is TRBV4-2 and J is TRBJ2-2; a possible D gene is TRBD2 (6 bases). Specimen: naive CD4+ T cells from blood. The CDR3 bases are TGTGCCAGCAGCCAAGGGGGAGGCACCGGGGAGCTGTTTTTT. It encodes CASSQGGGTGELFF.